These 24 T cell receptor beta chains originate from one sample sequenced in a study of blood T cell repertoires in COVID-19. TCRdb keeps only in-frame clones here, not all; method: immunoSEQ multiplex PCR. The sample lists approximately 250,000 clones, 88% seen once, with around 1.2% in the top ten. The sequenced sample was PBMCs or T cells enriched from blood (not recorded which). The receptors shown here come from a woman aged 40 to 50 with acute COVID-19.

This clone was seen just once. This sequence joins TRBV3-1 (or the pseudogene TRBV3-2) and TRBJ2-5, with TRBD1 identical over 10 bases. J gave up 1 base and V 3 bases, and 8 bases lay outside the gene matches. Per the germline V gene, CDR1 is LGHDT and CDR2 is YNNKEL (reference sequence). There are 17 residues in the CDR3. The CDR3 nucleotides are TGTGCCAGCAGCCAGGACGGGACAGGGGCCCCCCAAGAGACCCAGTACTTC. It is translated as CASSQDGTGAPQETQYF.

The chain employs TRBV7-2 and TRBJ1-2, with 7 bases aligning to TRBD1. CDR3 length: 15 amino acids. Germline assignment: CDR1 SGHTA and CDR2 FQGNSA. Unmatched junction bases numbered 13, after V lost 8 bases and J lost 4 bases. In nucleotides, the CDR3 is TGTGCCAGCGGAGATAGACAGGGTGTGGGCTATGGCTACACCTTC. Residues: CASGDRQGVGYGYTF.

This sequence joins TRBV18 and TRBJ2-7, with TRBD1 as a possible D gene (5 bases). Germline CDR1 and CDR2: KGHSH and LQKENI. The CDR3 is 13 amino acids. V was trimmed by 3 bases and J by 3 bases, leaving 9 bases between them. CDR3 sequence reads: CASSPQGNYEQYF. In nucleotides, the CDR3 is TGTGCCAGCTCACCCCAGGGCAACTACGAGCAGTACTTC.

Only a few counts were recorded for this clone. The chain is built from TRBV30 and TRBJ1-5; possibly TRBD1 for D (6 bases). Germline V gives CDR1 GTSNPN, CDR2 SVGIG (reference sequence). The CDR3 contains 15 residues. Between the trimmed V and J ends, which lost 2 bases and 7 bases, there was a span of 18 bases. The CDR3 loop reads CAWSLDPGEGQPQHF. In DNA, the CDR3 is TGTGCCTGGAGTCTTGACCCAGGGGAAGGACAGCCCCAGCATTTT.

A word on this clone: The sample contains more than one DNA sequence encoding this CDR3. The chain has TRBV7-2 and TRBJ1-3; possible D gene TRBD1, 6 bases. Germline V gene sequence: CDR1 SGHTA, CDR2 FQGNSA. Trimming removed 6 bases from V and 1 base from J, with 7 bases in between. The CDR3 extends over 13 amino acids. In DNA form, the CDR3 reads TGTGCCAGCAGTACAGGGTCTGGAAACACCATATATTTT. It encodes CASSTGSGNTIYF.

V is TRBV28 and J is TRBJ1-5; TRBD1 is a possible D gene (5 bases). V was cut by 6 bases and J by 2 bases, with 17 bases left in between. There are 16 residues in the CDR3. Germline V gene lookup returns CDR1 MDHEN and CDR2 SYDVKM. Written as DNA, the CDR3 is TGTGCCAGCAGCAATCCAGGGTATCGAGGCAATCAGCCCCAGCATTTT. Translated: CASSNPGYRGNQPQHF.

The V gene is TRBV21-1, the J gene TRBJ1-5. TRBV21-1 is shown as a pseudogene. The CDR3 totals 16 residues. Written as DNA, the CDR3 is TGTGCCAGCAGCAAAGAGGGGGGGTCGAAATGGCAGCCCCAGCATTTT. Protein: CASSKEGGSKWQPQHF.

The CDR3 DNA reads as TGTGCCACCAGTGAAAGCGGGAGGGCCAGAGCTTCCTACAATGAGCAGTTCTTC. It codes for CATSESGRARASYNEQFF. The V call is TRBV24-1, the J call TRBJ2-1; 10 bases agree with TRBD2. There are 18 residues in the CDR3. The V and J ends lost 4 bases and 1 base, in that order; junction bases with no gene match: 9. Germline-derived CDR1 and CDR2 are KGHDR and SFDVKD.

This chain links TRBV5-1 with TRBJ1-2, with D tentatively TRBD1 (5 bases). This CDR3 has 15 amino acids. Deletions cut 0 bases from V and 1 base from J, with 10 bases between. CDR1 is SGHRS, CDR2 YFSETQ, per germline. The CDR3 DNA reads TGCGCCAGCAGCTTGGGTTCAGGGCATAACTATGGCTACACCTTC. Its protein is CASSLGSGHNYGYTF.

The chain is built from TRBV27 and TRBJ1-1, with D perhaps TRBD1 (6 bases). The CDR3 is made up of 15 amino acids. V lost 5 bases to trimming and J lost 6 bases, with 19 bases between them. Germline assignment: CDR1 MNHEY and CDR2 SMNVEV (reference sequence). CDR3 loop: CASSPGDKFLPEAFF. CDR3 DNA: TGTGCCAGCAGTCCAGGGGACAAGTTTCTTCCTGAAGCTTTCTTT.

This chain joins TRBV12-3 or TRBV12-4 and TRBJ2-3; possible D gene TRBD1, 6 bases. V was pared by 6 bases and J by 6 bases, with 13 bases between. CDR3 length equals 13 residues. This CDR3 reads CASRETGSDTQYF. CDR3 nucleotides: TGTGCCAGCAGAGAAACAGGGTCCGATACGCAGTATTTT.

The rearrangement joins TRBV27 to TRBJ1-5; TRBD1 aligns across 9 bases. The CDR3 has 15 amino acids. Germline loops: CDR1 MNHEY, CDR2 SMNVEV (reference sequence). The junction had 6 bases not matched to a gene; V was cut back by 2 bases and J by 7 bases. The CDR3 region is CASSLRGQGVQPQHF. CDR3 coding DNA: TGTGCCAGCAGTTTAAGGGGACAGGGCGTCCAGCCCCAGCATTTT.

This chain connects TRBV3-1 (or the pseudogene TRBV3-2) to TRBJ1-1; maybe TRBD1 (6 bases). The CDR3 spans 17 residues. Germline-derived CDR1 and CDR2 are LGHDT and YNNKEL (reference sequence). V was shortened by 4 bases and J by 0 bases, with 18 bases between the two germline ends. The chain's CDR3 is CASSLFGAGEMNTEAFF. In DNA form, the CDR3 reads TGTGCCAGCAGCCTATTCGGTGCAGGGGAGATGAACACTGAAGCTTTCTTT.

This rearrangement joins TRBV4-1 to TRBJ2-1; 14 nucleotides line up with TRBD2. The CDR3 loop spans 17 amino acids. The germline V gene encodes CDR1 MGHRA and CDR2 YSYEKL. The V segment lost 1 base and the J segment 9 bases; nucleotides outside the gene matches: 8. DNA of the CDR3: TGCGCCAGCAGCCAAGGGGGACTAGCGGGAGTCCGGCGTGAGCAGTTCTTC. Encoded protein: CASSQGGLAGVRREQFF.

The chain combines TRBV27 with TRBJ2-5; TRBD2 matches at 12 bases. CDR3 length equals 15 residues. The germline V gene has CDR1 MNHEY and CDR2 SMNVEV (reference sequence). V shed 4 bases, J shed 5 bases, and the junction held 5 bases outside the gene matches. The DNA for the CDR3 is TGTGCCAGCAGTTATCTAGCGGGAGGGATGGAGACCCAGTACTTC. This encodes CASSYLAGGMETQYF.

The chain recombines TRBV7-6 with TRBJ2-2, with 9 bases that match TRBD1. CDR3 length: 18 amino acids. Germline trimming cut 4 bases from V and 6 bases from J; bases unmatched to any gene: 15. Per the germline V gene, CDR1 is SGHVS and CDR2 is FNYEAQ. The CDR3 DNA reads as TGTGCCAGCAGCTGCCACGGACAGGGGTTGGGGAGGGCCGGGGAGCTGTTTTTT. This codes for CASSCHGQGLGRAGELFF.

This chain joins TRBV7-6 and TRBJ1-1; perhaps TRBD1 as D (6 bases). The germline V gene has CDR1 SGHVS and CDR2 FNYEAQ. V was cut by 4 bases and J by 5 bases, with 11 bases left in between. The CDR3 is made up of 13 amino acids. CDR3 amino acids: CASSYGTGTEAFF. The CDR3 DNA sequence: TGTGCCAGCAGCTATGGAACAGGGACTGAAGCTTTCTTT.

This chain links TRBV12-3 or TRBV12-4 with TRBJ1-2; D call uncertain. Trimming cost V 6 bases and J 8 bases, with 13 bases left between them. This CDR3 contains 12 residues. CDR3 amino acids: CASSHGRSGYTF. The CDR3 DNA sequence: TGTGCCAGCAGCCACGGGAGGAGCGGCTACACCTTC.

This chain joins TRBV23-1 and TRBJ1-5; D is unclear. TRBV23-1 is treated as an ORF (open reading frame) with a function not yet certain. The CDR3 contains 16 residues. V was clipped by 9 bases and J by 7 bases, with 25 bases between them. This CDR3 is CARTVKTKSRRQPQHF. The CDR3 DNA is TGCGCCAGGACCGTTAAGACAAAGAGCCGAAGACAGCCCCAGCATTTT.

The CDR3 is CASSLMGAEAFF. In DNA form, the CDR3 reads TGTGCCAGCAGTTTAATGGGCGCTGAAGCTTTCTTT. The chain uses TRBV27 and TRBJ1-1; D unresolved. CDR3 size: 12 residues. The germline CDR1 and CDR2 sequences are MNHEY and SMNVEV (reference sequence). The V and J ends lost 2 bases and 6 bases respectively, with 7 bases between them.

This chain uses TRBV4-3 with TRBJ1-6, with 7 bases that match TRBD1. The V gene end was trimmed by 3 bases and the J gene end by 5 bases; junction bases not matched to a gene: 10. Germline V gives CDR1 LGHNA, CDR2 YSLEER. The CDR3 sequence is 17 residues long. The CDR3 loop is CASSQEPPGQNNSPLHF. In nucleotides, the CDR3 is TGCGCCAGCAGCCAGGAACCGCCGGGACAGAATAATTCACCCCTCCACTTT.

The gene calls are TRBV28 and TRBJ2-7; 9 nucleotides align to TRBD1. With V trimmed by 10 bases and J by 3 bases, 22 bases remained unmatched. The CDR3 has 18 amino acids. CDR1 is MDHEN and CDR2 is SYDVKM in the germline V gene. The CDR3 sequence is CATTRGQGNTQRLYEQYF. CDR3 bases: TGTGCCACCACTAGAGGACAGGGGAACACACAACGCCTCTACGAGCAGTACTTC.

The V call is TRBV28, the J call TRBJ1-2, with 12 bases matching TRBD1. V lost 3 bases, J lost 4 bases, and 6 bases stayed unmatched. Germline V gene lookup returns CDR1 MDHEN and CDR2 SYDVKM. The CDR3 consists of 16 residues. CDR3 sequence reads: CASSFPGDRGLYGYTF. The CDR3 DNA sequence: TGTGCCAGCAGTTTCCCAGGGGACAGGGGGCTCTATGGCTACACCTTC.

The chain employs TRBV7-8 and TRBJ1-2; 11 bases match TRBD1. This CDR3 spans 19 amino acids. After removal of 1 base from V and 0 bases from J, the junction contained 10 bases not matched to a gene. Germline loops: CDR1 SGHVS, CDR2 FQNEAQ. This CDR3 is CASSLDGTGGTNTNYGYTF. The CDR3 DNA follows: TGTGCCAGCAGCTTAGATGGGACAGGGGGGACCAATACTAACTATGGCTACACCTTC.